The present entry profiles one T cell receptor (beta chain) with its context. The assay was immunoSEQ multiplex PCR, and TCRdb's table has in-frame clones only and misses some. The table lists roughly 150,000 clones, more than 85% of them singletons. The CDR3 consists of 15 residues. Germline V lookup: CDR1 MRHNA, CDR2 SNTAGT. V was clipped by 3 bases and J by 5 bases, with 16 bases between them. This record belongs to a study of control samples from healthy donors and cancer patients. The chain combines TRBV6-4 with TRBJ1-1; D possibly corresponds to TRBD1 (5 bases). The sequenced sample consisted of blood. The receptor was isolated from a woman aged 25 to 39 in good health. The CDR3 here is CASSEERLGGTEAFF. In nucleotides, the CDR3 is TGTGCCAGCAGTGAGGAGCGTTTGGGGGGTACTGAAGCTTTCTTT.